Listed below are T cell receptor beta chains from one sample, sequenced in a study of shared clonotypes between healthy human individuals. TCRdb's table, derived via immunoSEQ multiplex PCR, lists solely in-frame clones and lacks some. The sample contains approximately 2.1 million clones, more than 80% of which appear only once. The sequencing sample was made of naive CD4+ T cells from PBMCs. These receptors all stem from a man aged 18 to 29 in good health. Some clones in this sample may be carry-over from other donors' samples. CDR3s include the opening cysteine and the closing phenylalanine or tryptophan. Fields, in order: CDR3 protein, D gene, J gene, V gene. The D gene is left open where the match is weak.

CASSPKGTVNTGELFF TRBD1 TRBJ2-2 TRBV18
CASSLLNRRGGEAFF NA TRBJ1-1 TRBV27
CAISGKDRDGQPQHF TRBD1 TRBJ1-5 TRBV10-3
CASSQDRGTSNTEAFF TRBD1 TRBJ1-1 TRBV19
CASSLRRTASSTDTQYF NA TRBJ2-3 TRBV28
CASSYTPSGLETQYF NA TRBJ2-5 TRBV27
CASSFAREAEAFF NA TRBJ1-1 TRBV5-4
CASSLTGTYEQYF NA TRBJ2-7 TRBV5-1
CASSSGRQETQYF TRBD2 TRBJ2-5 TRBV7-7
CASSYHRGVDTGELFF TRBD1 TRBJ2-2 TRBV13
CASSLHRGPYEQYF NA TRBJ2-7 TRBV27
CASSLDRQYEQFF NA TRBJ2-1 TRBV11-2
CASSYVPGQGRAFF TRBD1 TRBJ1-1 TRBV9
CASSIVASIPLEQYF NA TRBJ2-7 TRBV19
CASSLAVYNEQFF NA TRBJ2-1 TRBV5-1
CASETARLAGGKTYEQYF TRBD2 TRBJ2-7 TRBV9
CSARPGHEQYF NA TRBJ2-7 TRBV20-1
CASSAQINTEAFF NA TRBJ1-1 TRBV6-1
CSVDRRLSGNTIYF NA TRBJ1-3 TRBV29-1
CASSPWGFANTGELFF NA TRBJ2-2 TRBV7-2
CASSERTGTPGELFF NA TRBJ2-2 TRBV6-5
CASSPRSSGANVLTF NA TRBJ2-6 TRBV7-8
CASSLPRGFGTDTQYF NA TRBJ2-3 TRBV27
CATEISGRGNEQFF TRBD2 TRBJ2-1 TRBV10-3
CASRARDRPIEPQHF TRBD1 TRBJ1-5 TRBV28
CASSPRRRETQYF NA TRBJ2-5 TRBV28
CASSLTLSTSGNTIYF NA TRBJ1-3 TRBV5-4
CAWSEQGTGELFF NA TRBJ2-2 TRBV30
CASSLDRPNQPQHF NA TRBJ1-5 TRBV5-1
CAGGLAGTGELFF TRBD2 TRBJ2-2 TRBV7-6
CASGKGYEQYF NA TRBJ2-7 TRBV6-5
CASTPGSNQPQHF NA TRBJ1-5 TRBV6-5
CASRAGTSGPYTQYF TRBD2 TRBJ2-3 TRBV2
CASSSGTDYGQYF NA TRBJ2-7 TRBV11-1
CASSTQQGYEQYF NA TRBJ2-7 TRBV7-9
CASSLVAGAYNEQFF TRBD2 TRBJ2-1 TRBV5-1
CASSASRGRQETQYF NA TRBJ2-5 TRBV2